The T cell receptor beta chain under discussion was sequenced for a study of blood T cell repertoires in COVID-19. The CDR3 has 16 amino acids. The trim removed 4 bases at V and 3 bases at J, leaving 10 bases unmatched. Germline assignment: CDR1 SGDLS and CDR2 YYNGEE. Assay used: immunoSEQ multiplex PCR; TCRdb lists only in-frame clones, some missing. Counted here are approximately 170,000 clones, about four fifths occurring once; the ten biggest clones make up 8% to 11%. The specimen sequenced was peripheral blood. The chain has TRBV9 and TRBJ2-3, with TRBD1 matching over 8 bases. The origin of this receptor is a woman older than 75 with active or convalescent COVID-19. DNA of the CDR3: TGTGCCAGCAGCCCCTTAGACAGGGGTGGGACAGATACGCAGTATTTT. Protein sequence: CASSPLDRGGTDTQYF.